This record looks at one TCR beta chain sequence and its context. This record belongs to a study of shared clonotypes between healthy human individuals. This CDR3 region has 16 residues. The trim removed 3 bases at V and 4 bases at J, leaving 11 bases unmatched. Germline V gene lookup returns CDR1 SGHTA and CDR2 FQGNSA. Sequencing used immunoSEQ multiplex PCR; TCRdb keeps in-frame clones, though not all of them. The profile shows over a million clones, around 95% of them singletons. The source of this sequence is a man aged 25 to 45 in good health. The sequenced sample was naive CD4+ T cells sorted from blood. The subset is: CD45RA+ positively selected. The chain links TRBV7-2 to TRBJ1-1; 7 bases map to TRBD1. The CDR3 DNA follows: TGTGCCAGCAGCTTGGAGACAGGGCCGATTGGCACTGAAGCTTTCTTT. The encoded protein is CASSLETGPIGTEAFF.